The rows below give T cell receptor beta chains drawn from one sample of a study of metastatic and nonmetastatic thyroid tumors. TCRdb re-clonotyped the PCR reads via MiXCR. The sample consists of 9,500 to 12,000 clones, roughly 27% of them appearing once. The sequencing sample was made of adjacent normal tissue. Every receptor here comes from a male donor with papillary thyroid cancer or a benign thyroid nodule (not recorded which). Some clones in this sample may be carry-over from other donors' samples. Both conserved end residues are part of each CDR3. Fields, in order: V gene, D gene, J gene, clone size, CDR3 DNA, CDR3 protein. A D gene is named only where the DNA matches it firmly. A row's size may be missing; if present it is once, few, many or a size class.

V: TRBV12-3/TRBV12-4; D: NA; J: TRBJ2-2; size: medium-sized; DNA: TGTGCCACCATGGAGCCTAACACCGGGGAGCTGTTTTTT; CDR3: CATMEPNTGELFF
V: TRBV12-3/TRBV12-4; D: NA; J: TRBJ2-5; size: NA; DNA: TGTGCCAGCACAGGAGAAGGGGATGGGGAGACCCAGTACTTC; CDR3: CASTGEGDGETQYF
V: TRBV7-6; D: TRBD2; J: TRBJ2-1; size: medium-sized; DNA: TGTGCCAGCAGCTCACTAGCGGACTACAATGAGCAGTTCTTC; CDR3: CASSSLADYNEQFF
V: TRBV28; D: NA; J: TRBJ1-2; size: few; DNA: TGTGCCAGCAAAATGGAACTCTATGGCTACACCTTC; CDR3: CASKMELYGYTF
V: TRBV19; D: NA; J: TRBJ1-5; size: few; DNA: TGTGCCAGTACCAAACTCCCCCCCGGGACTATCAATCAGCCCCAGCATTTT; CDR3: CASTKLPPGTINQPQHF
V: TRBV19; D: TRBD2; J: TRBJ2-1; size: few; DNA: TGTGCCAGTAGTAAGGGAGGACTAGCGACCAATGAGCAGTTCTTC; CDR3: CASSKGGLATNEQFF
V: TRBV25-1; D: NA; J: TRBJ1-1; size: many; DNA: TGTGCCAGCAGTGACCGAAACCCGGGACCAAACACTGAAGCTTTCTTT; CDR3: CASSDRNPGPNTEAFF
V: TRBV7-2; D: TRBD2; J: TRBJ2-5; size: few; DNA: TGTGCCAGCAGCTTATCTAGCGGGGGTCAAGAGACCCAGTACTTC; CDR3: CASSLSSGGQETQYF
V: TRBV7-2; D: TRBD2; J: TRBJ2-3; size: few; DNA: TGTGCCAGCAGCTTAGCCCCGGGACTAGCGGGAGTAGCGGATACGCAGTATTTT; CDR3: CASSLAPGLAGVADTQYF
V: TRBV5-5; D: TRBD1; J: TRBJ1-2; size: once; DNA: TGTGCCAGCAGCGGTGGGACAGGTGGAACCTATGGCTACACCTTC; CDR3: CASSGGTGGTYGYTF
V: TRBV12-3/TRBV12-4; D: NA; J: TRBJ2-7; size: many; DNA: TGTGCCAGCAGTTTTGGGCCAGTTCAAAACGAGCAGTACTTC; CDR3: CASSFGPVQNEQYF
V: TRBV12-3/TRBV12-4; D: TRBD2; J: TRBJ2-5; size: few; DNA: TGTGCCAGCAGTTTAGTTCCTTCGAGCGGGGGGCAAGAGACCCAGTACTTC; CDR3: CASSLVPSSGGQETQYF
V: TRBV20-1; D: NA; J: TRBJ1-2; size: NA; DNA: TGCAGTGCACCGGGGGAGGGCGGCTACACCTTC; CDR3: CSAPGEGGYTF
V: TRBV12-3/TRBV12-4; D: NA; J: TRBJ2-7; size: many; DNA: TGTGCCAGCAGTTTAGCCGGACGGGTGTCCTACGAGCAGTACTTC; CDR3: CASSLAGRVSYEQYF
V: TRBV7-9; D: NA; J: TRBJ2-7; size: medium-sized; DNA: TGTGCCAGCAGCTTAGGAGGAGGCTCCTACGAGCAGTACTTC; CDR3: CASSLGGGSYEQYF
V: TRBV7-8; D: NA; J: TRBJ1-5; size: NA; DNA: TGTGCCAGCAGCAAATCGGGGCAGGTTGGTCAGCCCCAGCATTTT; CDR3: CASSKSGQVGQPQHF
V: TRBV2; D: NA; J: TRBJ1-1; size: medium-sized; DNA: TGTGCCAGCAGTGCCGTCATGAACACTGAAGCTTTCTTT; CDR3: CASSAVMNTEAFF
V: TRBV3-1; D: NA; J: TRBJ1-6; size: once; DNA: TGTGCCAGCAGCCCCTCCACCCCGGCGCTCGGAAATTCACCCCTCCACTTT; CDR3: CASSPSTPALGNSPLHF
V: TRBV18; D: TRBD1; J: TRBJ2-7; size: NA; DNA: TGTGCCAGCTCACCGCCGACAGGGGGATTCCACGAGCAGTACTTC; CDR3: CASSPPTGGFHEQYF
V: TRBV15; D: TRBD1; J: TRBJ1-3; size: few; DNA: TGTGCCACCAGCAGAGATAACAGGGGGGAAAACACCATATATTTT; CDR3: CATSRDNRGENTIYF
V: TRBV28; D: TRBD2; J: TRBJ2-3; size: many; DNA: TGTGCCAGCAGTTTAGAGGGACTAGCGAGTACAGATACGCAGTATTTT; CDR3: CASSLEGLASTDTQYF
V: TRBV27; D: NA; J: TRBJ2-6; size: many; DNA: TGTGCCAGCAGTTCCCTCCGCTCGAGCTCTGGGGCCAACGTCCTGACTTTC; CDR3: CASSSLRSSSGANVLTF
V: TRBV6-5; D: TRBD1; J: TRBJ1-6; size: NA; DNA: TGTGCCAGCAGTGACTCAGGGGGCGATAATTCACCCCTCCACTTT; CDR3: CASSDSGGDNSPLHF
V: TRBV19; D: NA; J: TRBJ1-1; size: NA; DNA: TGTGCCAGTAGTATCCACCAAAAAAACACTGAAGCTTTCTTT; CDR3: CASSIHQKNTEAFF
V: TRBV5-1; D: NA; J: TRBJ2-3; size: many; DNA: TGCGCCAGCAGCTCATATACAGATACGCAGTATTTT; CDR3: CASSSYTDTQYF
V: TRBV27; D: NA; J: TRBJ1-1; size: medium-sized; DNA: TGTGCCAGCAGCGGCCTCAGGGTCATGAACACTGAAGCTTTCTTT; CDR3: CASSGLRVMNTEAFF
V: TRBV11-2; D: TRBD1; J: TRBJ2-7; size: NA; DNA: TGTGCCAGCATAATGGACAGGATTTACGAGCAGTACTTC; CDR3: CASIMDRIYEQYF
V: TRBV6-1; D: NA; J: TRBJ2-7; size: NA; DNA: TGTGCCAGCAAAGGACAGAAGACCTACGAGCAGTACTTC; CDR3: CASKGQKTYEQYF
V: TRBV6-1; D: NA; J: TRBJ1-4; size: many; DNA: TGTGCCAGCAGTGAAGCAGGGGGGAAACTGTTTTTT; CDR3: CASSEAGGKLFF
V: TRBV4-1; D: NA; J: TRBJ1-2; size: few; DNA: TGCGCCAGCAGCCCTCCGGATAACTATGGCTACACCTTC; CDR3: CASSPPDNYGYTF
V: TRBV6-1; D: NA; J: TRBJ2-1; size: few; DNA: TGTGCCAGCAGTGAAGCGCTTTGGAGCGATGAGCAGTTCTTC; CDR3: CASSEALWSDEQFF
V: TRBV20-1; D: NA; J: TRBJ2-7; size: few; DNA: TGCAGTGCTAGGTTTCAGATCTACGAGCAGTACTTC; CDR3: CSARFQIYEQYF
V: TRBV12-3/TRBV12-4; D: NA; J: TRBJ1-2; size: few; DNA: TGTGCCAGCAGTTTGCAGGGATATGGCTACACCTTC; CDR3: CASSLQGYGYTF
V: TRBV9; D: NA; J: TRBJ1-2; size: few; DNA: TGTGCCAGCAGCGTAGACGGGAGAGGGGGGCCCCCTGGCTACACCTTC; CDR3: CASSVDGRGGPPGYTF
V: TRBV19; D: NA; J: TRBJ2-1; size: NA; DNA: TGTGCCAGTAGTCGGACAATGAGCTCCTACAATGAGCAGTTCTTC; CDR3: CASSRTMSSYNEQFF
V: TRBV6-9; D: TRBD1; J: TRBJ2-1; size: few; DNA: TGTGCCAGCAGTTATTTGGACAGGGTCTCCTACAATGAGCAGTTCTTC; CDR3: CASSYLDRVSYNEQFF
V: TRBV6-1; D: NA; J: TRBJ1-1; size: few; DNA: TGTGCCAGCAGTGAACCCGTGGACAGTCCAGAAAAAGCTTTCTTT; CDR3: CASSEPVDSPEKAFF
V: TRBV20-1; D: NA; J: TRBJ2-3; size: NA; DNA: TGCAGTGCTTCCACTAGCTTTATTTGGGATACGCAGTATTTT; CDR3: CSASTSFIWDTQYF
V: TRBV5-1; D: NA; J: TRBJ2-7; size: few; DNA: TGCGCCAGCAGCTTGAGGCAGGGTTATAGCGAGCAGTACTTC; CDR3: CASSLRQGYSEQYF
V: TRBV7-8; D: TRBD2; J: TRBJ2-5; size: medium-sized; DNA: TGTGCCAGCAGCTTGGCTACTAGCGGGGGGGAAACCCAGTACTTC; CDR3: CASSLATSGGETQYF
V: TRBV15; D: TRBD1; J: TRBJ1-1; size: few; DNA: TGTGCCACCAGCAGAGCCAGGACAGGGAAGATGTACACTGAAGCTTTCTTT; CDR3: CATSRARTGKMYTEAFF
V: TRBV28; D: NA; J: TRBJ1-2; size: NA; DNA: TGTGCCACACTTCGGGATGTCTATGGCTACACCTTC; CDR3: CATLRDVYGYTF
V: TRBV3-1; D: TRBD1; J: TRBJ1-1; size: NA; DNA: TGTGCCAGCAGCCTGACAGGGAACCAGATTGAAGCTTTCTTT; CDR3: CASSLTGNQIEAFF
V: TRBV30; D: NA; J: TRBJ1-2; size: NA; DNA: TGTGCCTGGAGTGTACAACGAGTCGGGGGGAGCGGCTACACCTTC; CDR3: CAWSVQRVGGSGYTF
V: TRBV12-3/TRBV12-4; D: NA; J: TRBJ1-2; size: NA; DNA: TGTGCCAGCAGTTTGGGCCCGTATGGCTACACCTTC; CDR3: CASSLGPYGYTF
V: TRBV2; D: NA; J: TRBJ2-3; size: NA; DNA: TGTGCCAGCAGTGAAGCTGCTAGCACAGATACGCAGTATTTT; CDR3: CASSEAASTDTQYF
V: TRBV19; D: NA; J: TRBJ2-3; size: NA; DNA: TGTGCCAGTAGTCCCGGGAGCACAGATACGCAGTATTTT; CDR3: CASSPGSTDTQYF
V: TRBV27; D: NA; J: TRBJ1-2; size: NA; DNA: TGTGCCAGCAGTTTGGGTGCCACGGGCTTACCCTATGGCTACACCTTC; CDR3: CASSLGATGLPYGYTF
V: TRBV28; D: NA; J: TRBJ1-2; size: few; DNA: TGTGCCAGCAGTCCAAGGACAGATCTTGGCTACACCTTC; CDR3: CASSPRTDLGYTF
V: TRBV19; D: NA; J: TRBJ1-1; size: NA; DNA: TGTGCCAGTAGTATGAGGGAGAACACTGAAGCTTTCTTT; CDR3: CASSMRENTEAFF
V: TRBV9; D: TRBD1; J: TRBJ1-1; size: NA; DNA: TGTGCCAGCAGCGGAACACAGGGGGTTGACCGAGATAACACTGAAGCTTTCTTT; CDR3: CASSGTQGVDRDNTEAFF
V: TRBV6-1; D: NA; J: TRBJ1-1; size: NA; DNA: TGTGCCAGCAGTGAGCGGTCGTCCACTGAAGCTTTCTTT; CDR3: CASSERSSTEAFF
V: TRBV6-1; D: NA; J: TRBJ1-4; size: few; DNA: TGCGCCAGCAGTGAAGGACCAACTAATGAAAAACTGTTTTTT; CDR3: CASSEGPTNEKLFF
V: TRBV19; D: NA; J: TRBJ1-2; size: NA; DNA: TGTGCCAGTAGTATATCAGCAGGCTATGGCTACACCTTC; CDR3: CASSISAGYGYTF
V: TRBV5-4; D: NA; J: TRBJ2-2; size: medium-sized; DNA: TGTGCCAGCAGGGTTAACACCGGGGAGCTGTTTTTT; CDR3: CASRVNTGELFF
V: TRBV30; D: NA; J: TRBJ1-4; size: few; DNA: TGTGCCTGGAGTGTAGGTCGAATTAATGAAAAACTGTTTTTT; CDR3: CAWSVGRINEKLFF
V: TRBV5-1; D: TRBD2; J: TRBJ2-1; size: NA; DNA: TGCGCCAGCAGCTCAATAGCGGGATACTACAATGAGCAGTTCTTC; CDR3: CASSSIAGYYNEQFF
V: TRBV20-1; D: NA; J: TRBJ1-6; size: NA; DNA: TGCAGTGCTAGAGATGGGGACGGTTGGAATTCATCCCTCCACTTT; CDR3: CSARDGDGWNSSLHF
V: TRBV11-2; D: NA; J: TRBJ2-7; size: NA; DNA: TGTGCCAGCAGCCTACTTTCGGAGCGAGGGGGCTACGAGCAGTACTTC; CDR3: CASSLLSERGGYEQYF
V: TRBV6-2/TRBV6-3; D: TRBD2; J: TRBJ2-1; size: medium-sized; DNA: TGTGCCAGCAGTTCCCATAGCGGGGGGTGGGACAATGAGCAGTTCTTC; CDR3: CASSSHSGGWDNEQFF